This T cell receptor beta chain appears in the sequencing data of a study of patients and donors after allogeneic stem cell transplantation. In this sample, this clonotype turned up a few times. Using its own MiXCR run on the RT-PCR reads, TCRdb lists one record per CDR3 protein. The table has about 210,000 distinct CDR3 sequences, around 41% seen once. This CDR3 spans 14 amino acids. CDR1 is SQVTM, CDR2 ANQGSEA, per germline. The germline V and J ends were trimmed by 6 bases and 3 bases, with 17 bases remaining between them. The TCR originated in a human donor who was either an allogeneic HSCT recipient or a stem cell or donor lymphocyte infusion donor (not recorded which). It is not recorded whose cells these are; they may come from a transplant donor. The sequenced material came from blood, either unsorted or a sorted T cell fraction (not recorded which). The V and J genes are TRBV29-1 and TRBJ1-1, with D possibly matching TRBD1 (5 bases). In DNA, the CDR3 is TGCAGCGTCGTGTGGAGGGGAAAAGACACTGAAGCTTTCTTT. This sequence encodes CSVVWRGKDTEAFF.